This T cell receptor beta chain comes out of a study of blood T cell repertoires in COVID-19. Study-wide context: Samples representing acute and convalescent COVID-19 were sourced from the United States, Italy and Spain. Sample material is recorded as cDNA or gDNA derived from T cells, B-cell-depleted T cells, or PBMCs.

Assay used: immunoSEQ multiplex PCR; TCRdb lists only in-frame clones, some missing. The sample holds 100,000 or so clones; around 87% are singletons and the top ten take 11%. The ends lost 3 bases at V and 5 bases at J; junction bases unmatched: 3. From germline, CDR1 is SGDLS and CDR2 YYNGEE. The CDR3 covers 13 residues. Material for sequencing was peripheral blood. The receptor's source is a woman aged 25 to 39 with acute or convalescent COVID-19. The J gene is TRBJ1-2, the V gene TRBV9; 8 nucleotides line up with TRBD1. This CDR3 is CASSARTGYGYTF. DNA for the CDR3: TGTGCCAGCAGCGCCAGGACAGGGTATGGCTACACCTTC.